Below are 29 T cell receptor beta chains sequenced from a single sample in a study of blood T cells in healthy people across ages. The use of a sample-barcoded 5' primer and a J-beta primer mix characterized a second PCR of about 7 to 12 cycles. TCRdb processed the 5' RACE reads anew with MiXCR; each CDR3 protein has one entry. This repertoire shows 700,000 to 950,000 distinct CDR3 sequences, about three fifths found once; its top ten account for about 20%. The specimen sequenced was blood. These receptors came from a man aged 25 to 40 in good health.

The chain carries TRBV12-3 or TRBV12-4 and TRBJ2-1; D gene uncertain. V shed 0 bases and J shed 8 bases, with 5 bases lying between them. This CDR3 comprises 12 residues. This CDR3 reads CASSLAGHEQFF. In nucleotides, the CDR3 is TGTGCCAGCAGTTTAGCTGGGCATGAGCAGTTCTTC.

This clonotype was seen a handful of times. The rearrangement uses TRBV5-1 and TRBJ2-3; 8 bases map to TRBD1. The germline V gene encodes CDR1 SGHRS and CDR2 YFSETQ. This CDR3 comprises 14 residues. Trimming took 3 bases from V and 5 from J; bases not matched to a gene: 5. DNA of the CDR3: TGCGCCAGCAGCTACCGGGACAGGCTAGATACGCAGTATTTT. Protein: CASSYRDRLDTQYF. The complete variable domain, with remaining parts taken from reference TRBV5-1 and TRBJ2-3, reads KAGVTQTPRYLIKTRGQQVTLSCSPISGHRSVSWYQQTPGQGLQFLFEYFSETQRNKGNFPGRFSGRQFSNSRSEMNVSTLELGDSALYLCASSYRDRLDTQYFGPGTRLTVL.

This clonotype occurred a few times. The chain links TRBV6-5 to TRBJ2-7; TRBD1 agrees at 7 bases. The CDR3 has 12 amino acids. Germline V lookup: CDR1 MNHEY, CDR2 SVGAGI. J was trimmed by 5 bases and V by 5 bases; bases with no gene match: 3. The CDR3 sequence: CASSRQGHEQYF. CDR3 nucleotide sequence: TGTGCCAGCAGTCGACAGGGCCACGAGCAGTACTTC.

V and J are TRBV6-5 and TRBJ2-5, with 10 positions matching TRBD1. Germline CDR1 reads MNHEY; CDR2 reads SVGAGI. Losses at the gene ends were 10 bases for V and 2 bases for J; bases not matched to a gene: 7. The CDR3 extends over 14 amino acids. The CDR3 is CATRDRGRQETQYF. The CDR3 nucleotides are TGTGCCACCCGGGACAGGGGCCGACAAGAGACCCAGTACTTC.

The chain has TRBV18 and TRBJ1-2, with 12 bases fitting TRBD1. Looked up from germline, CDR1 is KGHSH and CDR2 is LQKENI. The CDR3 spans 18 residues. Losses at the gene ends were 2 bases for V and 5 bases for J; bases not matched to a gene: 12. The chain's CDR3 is CASSPVGGQGASEYGYTF. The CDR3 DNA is TGTGCCAGCTCACCAGTCGGGGGACAGGGGGCAAGTGAATATGGCTACACCTTC. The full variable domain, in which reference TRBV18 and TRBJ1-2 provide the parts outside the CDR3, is NAGVMQNPRHLVRRRGQEARLRCSPMKGHSHVYWYRQLPEEGLKFMVYLQKENIIDESGMPKERFSAEFPKEGPSILRIQQVVRGDSAAYFCASSPVGGQGASEYGYTFGSGTRLTVV.

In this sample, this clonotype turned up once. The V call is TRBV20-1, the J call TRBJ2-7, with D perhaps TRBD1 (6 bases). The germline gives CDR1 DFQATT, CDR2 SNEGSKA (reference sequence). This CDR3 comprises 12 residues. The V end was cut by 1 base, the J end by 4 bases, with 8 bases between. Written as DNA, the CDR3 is TGCAGTGCTAGAGGGGGGCAATACGAGCAGTACTTC. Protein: CSARGGQYEQYF.

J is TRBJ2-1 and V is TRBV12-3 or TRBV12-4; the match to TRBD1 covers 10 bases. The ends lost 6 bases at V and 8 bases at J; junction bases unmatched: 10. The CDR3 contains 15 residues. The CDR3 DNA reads TGTGCCAGCAGGAAACCGGGACAGGGGCGGCATGAGCAGTTCTTC. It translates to CASRKPGQGRHEQFF.

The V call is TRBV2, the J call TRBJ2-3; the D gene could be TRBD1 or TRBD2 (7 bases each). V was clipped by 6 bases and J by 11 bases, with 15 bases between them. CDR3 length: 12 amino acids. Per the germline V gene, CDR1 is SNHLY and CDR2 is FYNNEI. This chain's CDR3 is CASRAGQTMQYF. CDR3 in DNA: TGTGCCAGCAGAGCGGGACAGACGATGCAGTATTTT.

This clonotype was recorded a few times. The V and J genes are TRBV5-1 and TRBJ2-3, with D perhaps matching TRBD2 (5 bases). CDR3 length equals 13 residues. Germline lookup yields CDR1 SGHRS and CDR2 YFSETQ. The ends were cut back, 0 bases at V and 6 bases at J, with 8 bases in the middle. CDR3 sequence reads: CASSLVPGDTQYF. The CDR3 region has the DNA TGCGCCAGCAGCTTGGTACCGGGGGATACGCAGTATTTT.

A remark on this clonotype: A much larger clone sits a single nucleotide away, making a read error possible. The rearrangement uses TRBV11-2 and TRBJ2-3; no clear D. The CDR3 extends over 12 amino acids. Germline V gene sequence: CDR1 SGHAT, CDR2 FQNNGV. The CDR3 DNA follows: TGTGCCAGCAGCGTAGACCGATATGCGCAGTATTTT. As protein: CASSVDRYAQYF.

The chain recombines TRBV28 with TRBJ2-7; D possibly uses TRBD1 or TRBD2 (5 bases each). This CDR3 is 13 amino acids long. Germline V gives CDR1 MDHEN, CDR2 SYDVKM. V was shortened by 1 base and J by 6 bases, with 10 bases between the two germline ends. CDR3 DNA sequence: TGTGCCAGCAGTTTATTAGGGGCGGGCGAGCAGTACTTC. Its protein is CASSLLGAGEQYF.

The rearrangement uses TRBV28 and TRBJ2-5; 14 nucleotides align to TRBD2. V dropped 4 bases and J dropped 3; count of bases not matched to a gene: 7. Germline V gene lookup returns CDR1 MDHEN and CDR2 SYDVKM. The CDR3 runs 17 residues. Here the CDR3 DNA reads TGTGCCAGCAGTTCATCCGGGACTAGCGGGAGAAAAGAGACCCAGTACTTC. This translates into CASSSSGTSGRKETQYF.

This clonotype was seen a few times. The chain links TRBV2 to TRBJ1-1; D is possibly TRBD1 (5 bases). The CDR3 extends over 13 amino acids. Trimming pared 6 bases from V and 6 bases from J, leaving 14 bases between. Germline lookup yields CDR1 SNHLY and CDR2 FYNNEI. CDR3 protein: CASRPTENAEAFF. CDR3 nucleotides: TGTGCCAGCAGGCCGACAGAAAACGCTGAAGCTTTCTTT.

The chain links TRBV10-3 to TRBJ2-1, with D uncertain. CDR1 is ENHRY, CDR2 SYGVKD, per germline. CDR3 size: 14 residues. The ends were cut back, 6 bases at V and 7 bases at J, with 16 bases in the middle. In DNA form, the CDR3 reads TGTGCCATCAGCAACACCGCAGAAGAGAATGAGCAGTTCTTC. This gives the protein CAISNTAEENEQFF.

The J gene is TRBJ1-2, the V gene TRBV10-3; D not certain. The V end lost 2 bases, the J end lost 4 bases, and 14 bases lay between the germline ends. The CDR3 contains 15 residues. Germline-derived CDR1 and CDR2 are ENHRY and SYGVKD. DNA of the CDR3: TGTGCCATCAGTGAGCCTAGTGGACGGTCCTATGGCTACACCTTC. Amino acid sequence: CAISEPSGRSYGYTF.

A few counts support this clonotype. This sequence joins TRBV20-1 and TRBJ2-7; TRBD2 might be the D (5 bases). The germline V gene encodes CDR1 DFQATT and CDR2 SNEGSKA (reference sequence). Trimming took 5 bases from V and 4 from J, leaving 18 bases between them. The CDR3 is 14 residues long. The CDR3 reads CSALSSRSTYEQYF. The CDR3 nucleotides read TGCAGTGCTCTTTCTAGCAGATCGACGTACGAGCAGTACTTC.

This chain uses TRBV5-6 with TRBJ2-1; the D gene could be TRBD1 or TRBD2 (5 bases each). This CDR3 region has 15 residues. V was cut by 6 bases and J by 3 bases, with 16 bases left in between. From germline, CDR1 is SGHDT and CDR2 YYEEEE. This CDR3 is CASIRGDGFYNEQFF. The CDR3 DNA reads TGTGCCAGCATTCGAGGGGACGGTTTCTACAATGAGCAGTTCTTC.

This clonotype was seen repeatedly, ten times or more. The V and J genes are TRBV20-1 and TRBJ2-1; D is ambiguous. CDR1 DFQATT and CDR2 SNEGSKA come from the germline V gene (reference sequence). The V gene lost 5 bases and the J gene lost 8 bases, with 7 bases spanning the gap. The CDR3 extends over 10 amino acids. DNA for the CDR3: TGCAGTGCTTACTCGGATGAGCAGTTCTTC. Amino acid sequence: CSAYSDEQFF.

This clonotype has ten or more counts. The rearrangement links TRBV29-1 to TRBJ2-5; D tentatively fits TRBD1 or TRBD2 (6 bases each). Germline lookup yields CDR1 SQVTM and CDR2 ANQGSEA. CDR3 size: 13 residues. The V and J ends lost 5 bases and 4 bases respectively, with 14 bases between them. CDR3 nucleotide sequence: TGCAGCGTTTACAGGGACTCACGAGAGACCCAGTACTTC. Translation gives CSVYRDSRETQYF.

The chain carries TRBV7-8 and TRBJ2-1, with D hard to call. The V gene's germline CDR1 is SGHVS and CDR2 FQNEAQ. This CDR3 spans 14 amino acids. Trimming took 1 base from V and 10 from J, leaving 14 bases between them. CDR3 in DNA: TGTGCCAGCAGCTTAGTTCTGCATAAGAGGGAGCAGTTCTTC. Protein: CASSLVLHKREQFF.

The CDR3 DNA sequence: TGTGCCACCAGCAGAGATCTGACAGGGTCCTATGGCTACACCTTC. Translated, it gives CATSRDLTGSYGYTF. The rearrangement joins TRBV15 to TRBJ1-2, with 7 positions matching TRBD1. Trimming removed 0 bases from V and 4 bases from J; junction bases left unmatched: 5. In germline, CDR1 is LNHNV, CDR2 YYDKDF (reference sequence). The CDR3 is 15 amino acids.

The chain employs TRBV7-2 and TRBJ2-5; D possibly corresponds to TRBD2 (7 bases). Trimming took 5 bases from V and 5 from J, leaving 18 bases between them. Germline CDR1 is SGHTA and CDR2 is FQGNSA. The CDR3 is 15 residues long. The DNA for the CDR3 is TGTGCCAGCAGCGATACAGGGAGGGGTTGGGAGACCCAGTACTTC. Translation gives CASSDTGRGWETQYF.

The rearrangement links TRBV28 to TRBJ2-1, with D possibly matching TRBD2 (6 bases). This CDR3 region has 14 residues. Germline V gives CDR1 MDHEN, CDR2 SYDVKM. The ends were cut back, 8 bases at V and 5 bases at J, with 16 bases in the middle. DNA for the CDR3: TGTGCCAGCTTCTCTAGCGCCCGTCACAATGAGCAGTTCTTC. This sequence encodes CASFSSARHNEQFF.

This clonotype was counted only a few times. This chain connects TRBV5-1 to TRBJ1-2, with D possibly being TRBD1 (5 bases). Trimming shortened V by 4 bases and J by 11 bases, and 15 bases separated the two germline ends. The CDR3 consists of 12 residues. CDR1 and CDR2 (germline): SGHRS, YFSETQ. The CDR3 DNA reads TGCGCCAGCAGCCGGGACCGCGAGGGTTACACCTTC. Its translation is CASSRDREGYTF.

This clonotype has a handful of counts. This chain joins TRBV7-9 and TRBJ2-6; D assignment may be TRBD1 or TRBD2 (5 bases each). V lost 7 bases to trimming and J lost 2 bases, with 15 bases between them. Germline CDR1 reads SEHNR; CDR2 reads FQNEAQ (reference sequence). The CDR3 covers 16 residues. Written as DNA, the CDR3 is TGTGCCAGCATCTTCCGGGGCGCCCCTGGGGCCAACGTCCTGACTTTC. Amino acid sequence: CASIFRGAPGANVLTF. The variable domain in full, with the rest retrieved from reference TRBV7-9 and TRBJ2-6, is DTGVSQNPRHKITKRGQNVTFRCDPISEHNRLYWYRQTLGQGPEFLTYFQNEAQLEKSRLLSDRFSAERPKGSFSTLEIQRTEQGDSAMYLCASIFRGAPGANVLTFGAGSRLTVL.

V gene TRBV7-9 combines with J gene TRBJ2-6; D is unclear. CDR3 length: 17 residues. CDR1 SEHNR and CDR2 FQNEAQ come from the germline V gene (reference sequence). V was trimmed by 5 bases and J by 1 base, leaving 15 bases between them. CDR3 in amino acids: CASSGIAKQSGANVLTF. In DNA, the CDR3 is TGTGCCAGCAGCGGAATCGCAAAACAATCTGGGGCCAACGTCCTGACTTTC.

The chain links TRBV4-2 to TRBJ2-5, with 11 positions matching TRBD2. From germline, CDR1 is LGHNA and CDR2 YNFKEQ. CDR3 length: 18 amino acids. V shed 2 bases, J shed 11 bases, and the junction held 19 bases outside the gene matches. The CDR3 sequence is CASSQPSTSGGRGNEQYF. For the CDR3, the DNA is TGTGCCAGCAGCCAACCCTCTACTAGCGGGGGACGTGGGAATGAGCAGTACTTC.

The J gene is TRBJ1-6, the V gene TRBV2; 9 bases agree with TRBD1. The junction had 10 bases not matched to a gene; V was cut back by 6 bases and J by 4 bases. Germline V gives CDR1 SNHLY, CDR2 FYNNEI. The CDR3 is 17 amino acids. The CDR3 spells CASSEQGALSYNSPLHF. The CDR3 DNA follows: TGTGCCAGCAGCGAACAGGGGGCGCTGAGTTATAATTCACCCCTCCACTTT.

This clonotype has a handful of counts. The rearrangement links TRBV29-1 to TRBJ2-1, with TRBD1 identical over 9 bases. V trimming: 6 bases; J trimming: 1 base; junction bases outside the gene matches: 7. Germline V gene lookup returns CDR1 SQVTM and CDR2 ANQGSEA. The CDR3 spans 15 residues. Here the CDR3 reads CSVNFGQGSYNEQFF. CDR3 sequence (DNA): TGCAGCGTCAACTTTGGACAGGGGTCCTACAATGAGCAGTTCTTC.